Listed below are T cell receptor beta chains from one sample, sequenced in a study of T cells in Graves' hyperthyroidism and ophthalmopathy. Each CDR3 protein is one row after TCRdb ran MiXCR on the multiplex PCR reads. This table has under 650,000 distinct CDR3 sequences, roughly 15% appearing once. Sequencing was performed on blood. Receptors originate from a woman in her twenties or thirties with Graves' hyperthyroidism. Each CDR3 is given with its conserved first and last residue. Fields, in order: J gene, V gene, CDR3 protein.

>TRBJ2-2|TRBV13
CASSNPRPAGGELFF
>TRBJ1-1|TRBV27
CASSYTGTGRIGEAFF
>TRBJ2-7|TRBV3-1
CASSQIRFGSYEQYF
>TRBJ1-2|TRBV12-3/TRBV12-4
CASSIQGDSNGYTF
>TRBJ2-5|TRBV5-1
CASSLIGQGQETQYF
>TRBJ2-3|TRBV5-1
CASSLGLAGGPDTQYF
>TRBJ2-1|TRBV30
CAWRLAGAYNEQFF
>TRBJ1-2|TRBV3-1
CASSHDKAGGYTF
>TRBJ2-2|TRBV7-3
CASSLMGAGELFF
>TRBJ1-3|TRBV6-9
CASSYDRSGNTIYF
>TRBJ2-2|TRBV20-1
CSARDLRERVNTGELFF
>TRBJ2-7|TRBV5-1
CASSVRTGMREQYF
>TRBJ2-1|TRBV6-5
CASSYSTDEQFF
>TRBJ2-6|TRBV2
CASSGRSRSSGANVLTF
>TRBJ2-2|TRBV2
CACQGVPGGGELFF
>TRBJ1-2|TRBV18
CASSDSGGRVNYGYTF
>TRBJ1-3|TRBV24-1
CATSDAGTASSGNTIYF
>TRBJ2-1|TRBV6-1
CASRVEGGPVANEQFF
>TRBJ2-6|TRBV28
CASIPAGELAGPSGANVLTF
>TRBJ2-7|TRBV20-1
CSARDLTISYEQYF
>TRBJ2-7|TRBV6-2/TRBV6-3
CASSYRGDYEQYF
>TRBJ2-7|TRBV12-5
CASGLVSGQGSYEQYF
>TRBJ2-2|TRBV18
CASSHRQQNTGELFF
>TRBJ2-5|TRBV11-1
CASSLAWETQYF
>TRBJ1-3|TRBV10-3
CAISALLRAPGGQLSGNTIYF
>TRBJ2-5|TRBV10-3
CAISTTGKETQYF
>TRBJ2-1|TRBV12-3/TRBV12-4
CASIDSHSSRAYNEQFF
>TRBJ2-7|TRBV27
CASSLSRGLEQYF
>TRBJ1-5|TRBV19
CASSSTDTNQPQHF
>TRBJ2-1|TRBV9
CASSVDSGKREQFF
>TRBJ2-7|TRBV5-1
CASSFPLAGNAYEQYF
>TRBJ2-5|TRBV28
CASSLYPMETQYF
>TRBJ1-4|TRBV4-3
CASSPNNRDRGEKLFF
>TRBJ2-1|TRBV19
CASSGTSGRAYEQFF
>TRBJ2-7|TRBV28
CASSFPSTGNYTYEQYF
>TRBJ1-2|TRBV28
CASSSGDRGGYTF
>TRBJ2-7|TRBV4-3
CASSQGVSYEQYF
>TRBJ2-7|TRBV5-1
CASSLGPGFSYEQYF
>TRBJ1-1|TRBV4-2
CASTPGLPTEAFF
>TRBJ2-1|TRBV29-1
CSAAPGSRPSYNEQFF
>TRBJ1-5|TRBV30
CAWSDPRVSQPQHF
>TRBJ1-5|TRBV6-1
CATHPEGGSNQPQHF
>TRBJ2-1|TRBV7-9
CASSVLAGSYNEQFF
>TRBJ1-6|TRBV20-1
CSASEGWGSGNSPLHF
>TRBJ2-1|TRBV6-1
CASTKDRAPNEQFF
>TRBJ2-1|TRBV4-1
CASSQPLAGPYNEQFF
>TRBJ2-5|TRBV5-1
CASSFPSGKETQYF
>TRBJ2-2|TRBV19
CASSSGTNFGELFF
>TRBJ2-1|TRBV9
CASSVVSGRGVDEQFF
>TRBJ2-5|TRBV7-2
CASSLDGWGLAGDGETQYF
>TRBJ2-2|TRBV11-2
CASSATSTGELFF
>TRBJ2-7|TRBV29-1
CSVEGPGRGAGYEQYF
>TRBJ2-7|TRBV7-3
CASSLGPRYEQYF
>TRBJ1-1|TRBV11-2
CASSSLQGATTEAFF
>TRBJ1-1|TRBV30
CAWENRRKGNTEAFF
>TRBJ1-4|TRBV27
CASSVGTGGMREKLFF
>TRBJ1-2|TRBV3-1
CASSQAGRGRRSNYGYTF
>TRBJ2-5|TRBV7-2
CASSLSVAGGWETQYF
>TRBJ2-3|TRBV12-3/TRBV12-4
CASSFTEADTQYF